This T cell receptor (beta chain) was documented in a study of T cell repertoires in cytomegalovirus infection. Study as a whole: CMV infection plus the matching HLA type was flagged by public TCR beta signatures. Study findings and constraints: Totalled public TCR beta family frequency picked out people who carried CMV plus the relevant HLA. CMV-specific TCR beta clonotypes restricted by HLA-C dominated the ex vivo response.

This clonotype was detected ten times or more. Its antigen is still unknown. TCRdb used MiXCR to reprocess the reads, holding one entry per CDR3 protein. The top ten hold 9.5% to 13% of the sample, which has approximately 500,000 distinct CDR3 sequences, roughly 12% seen once. The sample comprised PBMCs. The clonotype was recovered from a human donor in good health (CMV status not recorded). Some clones in this sample may be carry-over from other donors' samples.

CDR3 sequence reads: CASSLNDRGSYEQYF. CDR3 DNA sequence: TGTGCCAGCAGCTTAAATGACAGGGGAAGTTACGAGCAGTACTTC. The J gene is TRBJ2-7, the V gene TRBV5-4; 8 bases match TRBD1. Germline values: CDR1 SGHNT, CDR2 YYREEE (reference sequence). The CDR3 is 15 residues long. Trimming removed 2 bases from V and 4 bases from J; junction bases left unmatched: 8.